The T cell receptor beta chain under discussion was sequenced for a study of regulatory T cells in long-lasting Graves disease. The wider study: Those with persistent Graves' disease had received antithyroid drugs for over 5 years with positive TSH receptor antibodies. The study, taken as a whole, reports: Repertoires from persistent disease leaned toward TRBV28, TRBJ1-2 and TRBJ2-5.

This clonotype was detected a few times. The antigen is undetermined. CDR3 regions were amplified by Arm-PCR using iRepertoire HTBI primers to build TCR beta libraries. One entry per CDR3 protein results from TCRdb running MiXCR on the multiplex PCR reads. The table shows 300,000 to 500,000 distinct CDR3 sequences, with about 20% occurring only once. Trimming took off 0 bases at V and 0 bases at J, with 11 bases between the two ends. The CDR3 loop spans 15 amino acids. Germline V gene lookup returns CDR1 DFQATT and CDR2 SNEGSKA (reference sequence). Specified time point: persistent/refractory GD, antithyroid drugs over 5 years with positive TRAb. PBMC-derived RNA was used for the TCR library.

The source was peripheral blood mononuclear cells (PBMCs), collected when the disease was refractory, from a patient treated with antithyroid drugs. This TCR derives from a female donor with Graves disease. This chain uses TRBV20-1 with TRBJ1-1; D may be TRBD1 (5 bases). CDR3 region: CSARDSGNVNTEAFF. The DNA of the CDR3 is TGCAGTGCTAGAGATTCAGGGAACGTGAACACTGAAGCTTTCTTT.